This T cell receptor beta chain emerged from a study of Graves' ophthalmopathy and Graves' hyperthyroidism (dated by TCRdb to the late 2010s). For context, the study as a whole: Peripheral blood was collected at initial diagnosis, prior to any treatment. An independent validation cohort comprised around 19 hyperthyroidism patients and over 15 patients who later progressed from hyperthyroidism to ophthalmopathy. In five or six hyperthyroidism patients, T-cell repertoires of thyroid tissue and blood were compared. For training and testing, the approximately 97 patients in the discovery cohort were randomly divided in a 7:3 ratio. A discovery set of about 99 patients (about 45 ophthalmopathy, some 58 stable hyperthyroidism) was enrolled to explore V-J signatures distinguishing ophthalmopathy from hyperthyroidism. After sampling, hyperthyroidism patients received methimazole starting at 30 mg daily, and ophthalmopathy patients received high-dose intravenous methylprednisolone. In total, 135 blood samples were TCR-sequenced: 40 to 45 ophthalmopathy, 80 or so hyperthyroidism and about 17 hyperthyroidism-to-ophthalmopathy patients. The study used TCR beta repertoire signatures to distinguish Graves' ophthalmopathy from Graves' hyperthyroidism and to predict progression to ophthalmopathy.

Regarding this clonotype: What this receptor recognizes is not known. Base-call qualities are not available, and no considerably larger clone is one nucleotide away.

Ophthalmopathy patients were characterized by moderately to severely active disease, a Clinical Activity Score of at least 3, a NOSPECS grade of at least 4, and a disease duration under 3 months. Patients with other autoimmune diseases, uncontrolled infections, pregnancy or lactation were excluded. Diagnosis relied on clinical symptoms, serum thyroxine, TRAb, thyroid ultrasound and orbital computed tomography. Ficoll-Paque density gradient centrifugation was used to isolate PBMCs from around 9.1 ml of fresh peripheral blood. Total RNA was extracted using Trizol reagent, and RNA quality was checked on an Agilent 2100 Bioanalyzer. For repertoire sequencing, the TCR beta CDR3 regions were amplified from RNA transcripts. The first round of RT-PCR was done with HTBI primers and the Qiagen OneStep RT-PCR kit, and was followed by a second round of multiplex PCR, then size selection and purification. The libraries underwent paired-end sequencing with 100 bp reads on an Illumina HiSeq2000. Per the source publication's procedure: SOAPnuke was used for read processing, and reads with adapters, uncalled bases, a mean Phred below 15, or no exact constant-primer or identifier match were discarded. COPE v1.2.5 was used to merge the high-quality paired reads. Each unique nucleotide sequence was treated as a clonotype, and MiTCR v1.1 was used to align the clonotypes to the IMGT TRB V, D and J references. Analysis was restricted to V-J combinations with a frequency above 0.0001, which covered over 98% of repertoires. For each V-J combination, a TCR clonal expansion and chaos score was defined as the ratio of F50 clonal expansion to chaos observed in the TCRdist matrix. Welch's t-statistics and random forest were used to reduce the features to 13 V-J combinations, which were then used as input to a naive Bayes classifier. Thyroid-blood repertoire similarity was quantified with the Morisita-Horn index. The public reads were reprocessed in TCRdb via fastp at Q25 and MiXCR, keeping in-frame beta chains. Each record represents a unique CDR3 protein, reported with the most common genes and DNA among its rows. TCRdb's processing, not the authors', yielded these V and J calls. The sample table shows 200,000 to 250,000 distinct CDR3 sequences, and roughly 21% are seen once. The ten largest clones take up around 40% of the sample.

The CDR3 measures 14 amino acids from cysteine to phenylalanine. Just CDR3 DNA is preserved here, 42 bases in frame from base 1. V drops 3 bases and J drops 5 bases, leaving 11 bases in between. In the germline V gene, CDR1 corresponds to KGHSH and CDR2 to LQKENI. The paper as a whole reports these results and caveats: No statistical method was used to predetermine the sample size, and group allocation was not hidden from the investigators. Most of the expanded thyroid clonotypes with a frequency above 0.001 were also detected in blood, and it was suggested that the thyroid immune response may be reflected by blood repertoires. In cross-validation, the 13-signature model distinguished ophthalmopathy from stable hyperthyroidism with approximately 90% sensitivity and about 81% specificity, while in the test set the corresponding values were roughly 80% and 75%. In validation, the model predicted ophthalmopathy progression with nearly 71% sensitivity and 72.22% specificity; some 13 predicted patients were CT-confirmed with GO in a median of around 6.5 months.

The TCR originated in a woman aged 50 to 65 with Graves' ophthalmopathy. Donor details come from another sample of the same person, matched by shared clones. Source material: peripheral blood. The chain is assembled from TRBV18 and TRBJ1-5; confidence is insufficient to name the D gene. The DNA sequence is given as TGTGCCAGCTCACCCCCATCCGGTTATCAGCCCCAGCATTTT. It is translated as CASSPPSGYQPQHF.